What follows are 13 T cell receptor beta chains derived from one specimen sequenced in a study of Graves' ophthalmopathy and Graves' hyperthyroidism. Investigators amplified TCR beta CDR3 regions from RNA transcripts. RT-PCR in the first round used HTBI primers; a second-round multiplex PCR followed. TCRdb re-called the multiplex PCR reads with MiXCR, one entry per CDR3 protein. The repertoire has around 1.1 million distinct CDR3 sequences, about 38% of them found once; the top ten carry roughly 11%. Input material: peripheral blood or thyroid tissue (not recorded which). The receptors shown here come from an adult man with Graves' hyperthyroidism.

This clonotype was observed many times. Mismatch with germline at one junction end may stem from a read error. The rearrangement joins TRBV2 to TRBJ2-7; D gene unclear. Germline loops: CDR1 SNHLY, CDR2 FYNNEI. The CDR3 contains 11 residues. This CDR3 reads CASGDGYEQYF. CDR3 sequence (DNA): TGTGCCAGCGGTGACGGCTACGAGCAGTACTTC.

V gene TRBV4-2 combines with J gene TRBJ2-6; D is unresolved. The CDR3 consists of 15 residues. Deletions cut 2 bases from V and 0 bases from J, with 5 bases between. CDR1 and CDR2 from the germline V gene are LGHNA and YNFKEQ. CDR3 sequence reads: CASSQIRSGANVLTF. The CDR3 region has the DNA TGTGCCAGCAGCCAAATCCGCTCTGGGGCCAACGTCCTGACTTTC.

The V call is TRBV29-1, the J call TRBJ1-1; maybe TRBD1 (5 bases). The V gene's germline CDR1 is SQVTM and CDR2 ANQGSEA. This CDR3 is 14 amino acids long. The V gene lost 6 bases and the J gene lost 5 bases, with 19 bases spanning the gap. Here the CDR3 reads CSVSRPDSNTEAFF. The CDR3 region has the DNA TGCAGCGTCTCCCGTCCCGACAGTAATACTGAAGCTTTCTTT.

This clonotype was counted a few times. V usage is TRBV6-5 and J usage is TRBJ1-5, with 7 positions matching TRBD1. Losses at the gene ends were 8 bases for V and 4 bases for J; bases not matched to a gene: 5. This CDR3 has 13 residues. The germline CDR1 and CDR2 sequences are MNHEY and SVGAGI. The CDR3 spells CASLGGQNQPQHF. In DNA form, the CDR3 reads TGTGCCAGCCTCGGGGGACAGAATCAGCCCCAGCATTTT.

CDR3 DNA sequence: TGTGCCAGCGGGTCCGGGACAGAGTCCTACGAGCAGTACTTC. Its translation: CASGSGTESYEQYF. The rearrangement joins TRBV6-5 to TRBJ2-7; 7 bases map to TRBD1. The CDR3 runs to 14 residues. V was clipped by 8 bases and J by 1 base; unmatched bases: 8. The germline gives CDR1 MNHEY, CDR2 SVGAGI.

This clonotype was observed many times. This chain uses TRBV25-1 with TRBJ1-1; TRBD1 matches at 8 bases. Germline CDR1 is MGHDK and CDR2 is SYGVNS. The CDR3 covers 13 residues. Trimming cost V 7 bases and J 4 bases; bases outside gene matches: 5. The CDR3 DNA sequence: TGTGCCAGCAAGCACGACAGGGGCACTGAAGCTTTCTTT. It specifies CASKHDRGTEAFF.

This clonotype has only one observation. This sequence joins TRBV19 and TRBJ2-6, with D unclear. V gave up 0 bases and J gave up 4 bases, with 1 base separating them. CDR3 size: 13 residues. Germline values: CDR1 LNHDA, CDR2 SQIVND (reference sequence). Written as DNA, the CDR3 is TGTGCCAGTAGTATAGAAGGGGCCAACGTCCTGACTTTC. Translated: CASSIEGANVLTF. Drawing the rest from reference TRBV19 and TRBJ2-6, the complete variable domain is DGGITQSPKYLFRKEGQNVTLSCEQNLNHDAMYWYRQDPGQGLRLIYYSQIVNDFQKGDIAEGYSVSREKKESFPLTVTSAQKNPTAFYLCASSIEGANVLTFGAGSRLTVL.

There are many counts of this clonotype. The chain combines TRBV7-8 with TRBJ1-2; weak D call: TRBD1 (5 bases). The V end was cut by 3 bases, the J end by 7 bases, with 12 bases between. Germline loops: CDR1 SGHVS, CDR2 FQNEAQ. This CDR3 has 13 residues. This CDR3 is CASSFGGGSGYTF. DNA of the CDR3: TGTGCCAGCAGCTTTGGCGGGGGGTCTGGCTACACCTTC.

This clonotype came up many times. The chain links TRBV2 to TRBJ1-2; D unclear. CDR1 is SNHLY and CDR2 is FYNNEI in the germline V gene. This CDR3 comprises 12 residues. Deletions cut 7 bases from V and 2 bases from J, with 8 bases between. The DNA for the CDR3 is TGTGCCAGCAAAACCGGCAACTATGGCTACACCTTC. Protein: CASKTGNYGYTF.

In this sample, this clonotype turned up many times. The chain carries TRBV7-8 and TRBJ2-7; D call uncertain. This CDR3 spans 14 amino acids. The germline CDR1 and CDR2 sequences are SGHVS and FQNEAQ. Trimming pared 4 bases from V and 2 bases from J, leaving 12 bases between. The CDR3 spells CASSSPGIPYEQYF. Written as DNA, the CDR3 is TGTGCCAGCAGCTCCCCGGGCATCCCCTACGAGCAGTACTTC. Using reference TRBV7-8 and TRBJ2-7 for the parts outside the CDR3, the full variable domain is GAGVSQSPRYKVAKRGQDVALRCDPISGHVSLFWYQQALGQGPEFLTYFQNEAQLDKSGLPSDRFFAERPEGSVSTLKIQRTQQEDSAVYLCASSSPGIPYEQYFGPGTRLTVT.

This clonotype has a handful of counts. The chain employs TRBV20-1 and TRBJ1-5, with 10 bases aligning to TRBD1. V shed 2 bases, J shed 4 bases, and the junction held 5 bases outside the gene matches. Germline CDR1 reads DFQATT; CDR2 reads SNEGSKA (reference sequence). This CDR3 contains 15 residues. As DNA, the CDR3 is TGCAGTGCTAGAAGGGACAGGGGCTTAAATCAGCCCCAGCATTTT. Amino acids: CSARRDRGLNQPQHF.

This chain links TRBV20-1 with TRBJ1-2; D gene unclear. Trimming removed 0 bases at V and 1 base at J, with 9 bases between. The CDR3 length is 14 residues. Germline V gene lookup returns CDR1 DFQATT and CDR2 SNEGSKA (reference sequence). CDR3 sequence (DNA): TGCAGTGCTAGAGAAAGGTTCAGTAACTATGGCTACACCTTC. It encodes CSARERFSNYGYTF.

This chain uses TRBV12-3 or TRBV12-4 with TRBJ1-2, with a weak D call TRBD1 (6 bases). The V gene lost 3 bases and the J gene lost 0 bases, with 11 bases spanning the gap. This CDR3 spans 15 amino acids. The CDR3 region has the DNA TGTGCCAGCAGTTTCCAGGGGATTGCTAACTATGGCTACACCTTC. This codes for CASSFQGIANYGYTF.